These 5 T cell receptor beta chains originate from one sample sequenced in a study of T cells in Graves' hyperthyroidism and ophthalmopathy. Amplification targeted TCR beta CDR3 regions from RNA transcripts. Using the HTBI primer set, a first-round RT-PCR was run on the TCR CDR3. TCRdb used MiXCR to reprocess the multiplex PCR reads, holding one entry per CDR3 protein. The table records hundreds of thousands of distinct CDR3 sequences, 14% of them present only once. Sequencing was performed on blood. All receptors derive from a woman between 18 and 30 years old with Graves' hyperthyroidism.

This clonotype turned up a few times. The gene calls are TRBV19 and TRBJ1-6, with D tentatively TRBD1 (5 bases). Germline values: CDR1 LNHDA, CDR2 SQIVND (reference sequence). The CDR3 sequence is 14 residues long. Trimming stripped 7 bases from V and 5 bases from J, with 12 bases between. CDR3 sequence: CASTGDGDNSPLHF. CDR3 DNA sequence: TGTGCCAGTACCGGGGACGGGGATAATTCACCCCTCCACTTT.

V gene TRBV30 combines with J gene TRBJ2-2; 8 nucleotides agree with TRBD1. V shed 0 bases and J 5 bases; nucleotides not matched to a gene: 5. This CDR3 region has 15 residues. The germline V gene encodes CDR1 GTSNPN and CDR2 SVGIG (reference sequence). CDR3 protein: CAWSVPDRETGELFF. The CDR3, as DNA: TGTGCCTGGAGTGTACCGGACAGGGAGACCGGGGAGCTGTTTTTT.

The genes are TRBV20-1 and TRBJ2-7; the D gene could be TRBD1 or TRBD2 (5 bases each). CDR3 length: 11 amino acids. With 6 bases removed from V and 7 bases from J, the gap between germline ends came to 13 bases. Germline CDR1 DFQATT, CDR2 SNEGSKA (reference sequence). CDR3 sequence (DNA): TGCAGTGCCCCTAGGTGGGGGGAGCAGTACTTC. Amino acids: CSAPRWGEQYF.

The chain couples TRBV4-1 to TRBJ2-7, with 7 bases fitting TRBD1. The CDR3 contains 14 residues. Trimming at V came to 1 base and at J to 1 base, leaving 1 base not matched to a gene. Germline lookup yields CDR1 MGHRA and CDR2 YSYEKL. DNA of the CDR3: TGCGCCAGCAGCCAAGTGGGACAGTCCTACGAGCAGTACTTC. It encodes CASSQVGQSYEQYF.

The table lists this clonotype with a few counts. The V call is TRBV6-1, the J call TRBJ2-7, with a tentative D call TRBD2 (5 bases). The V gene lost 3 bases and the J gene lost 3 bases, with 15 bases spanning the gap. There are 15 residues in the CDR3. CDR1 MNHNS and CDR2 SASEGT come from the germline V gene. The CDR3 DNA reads TGTGCCAGCAGTGAGGTGGCGGGTGGCCTCTACGAGCAGTACTTC. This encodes CASSEVAGGLYEQYF.